These T cell receptor beta chains were read from a single sample in a study of shared clonotypes between healthy human individuals. Produced via immunoSEQ multiplex PCR; TCRdb's table is partial and in-frame only. The sample lists approximately 2.5 million clones, more than 80% occurring once. Sequencing was carried out using naive CD4+ T cells sorted from blood. All receptors come from a young man in good health. Both conserved end residues are part of each CDR3. The D gene is left open where the match is weak. Size values are once, few and many counts, or a class for expanded clones, and some rows have none.

J: TRBJ2-3
D: NA
size: NA
V: TRBV23-1
CDR3: CASSQGCSPSTDTQYF
DNA: TGCGCCAGCAGTCAAGGGTGTAGCCCTAGCACAGATACGCAGTATTTT

J: TRBJ1-2
D: TRBD1
size: NA
V: TRBV6-5
CDR3: CASRIDRGTNYGYTF
DNA: TGTGCCAGCAGAATCGACAGGGGTACTAACTATGGCTACACCTTC

J: TRBJ1-2
D: NA
size: once
V: TRBV5-1
CDR3: CASSLGTTNYGYTF
DNA: TGCGCCAGCAGCCTGGGGACAACCAACTATGGCTACACCTTC

J: TRBJ2-7
D: NA
size: NA
V: TRBV11-2
CDR3: CASSLDRLTYEQYF
DNA: TGTGCCAGCAGCTTAGACAGGTTGACCTACGAGCAGTACTTC

J: TRBJ1-1
D: TRBD1
size: NA
V: TRBV29-1
CDR3: CSVDRVGMGTEAFF
DNA: TGCAGCGTGGACAGGGTTGGAATGGGGACTGAAGCTTTCTTT

J: TRBJ2-3
D: NA
size: NA
V: TRBV20-1
CDR3: CSAAPSDTQYF
DNA: TGCAGTGCTGCCCCCTCAGATACGCAGTATTTT

J: TRBJ2-1
D: TRBD2
size: NA
V: TRBV7-9
CDR3: CASSPTGTSFHEQFF
DNA: TGTGCCAGCAGCCCAACCGGGACTAGTTTCCATGAGCAGTTCTTC

J: TRBJ1-5
D: NA
size: few
V: TRBV6-6
CDR3: CASSLLGSRTQHF
DNA: TGTGCCAGCAGCTTACTGGGTTCGAGGACCCAGCATTTT

J: TRBJ2-7
D: NA
size: NA
V: TRBV5-1
CDR3: CASSLATGPGEQYF
DNA: TGCGCCAGCAGCTTGGCCACGGGGCCAGGCGAGCAGTACTTC

J: TRBJ1-4
D: NA
size: NA
V: TRBV30
CDR3: CAWTKGKRFPTNEKLFF
DNA: TGTGCCTGGACCAAGGGGAAACGCTTTCCAACTAATGAAAAACTGTTTTTT

J: TRBJ2-5
D: NA
size: NA
V: TRBV2
CDR3: CASSPEPGGETQYF
DNA: TGTGCCAGCAGTCCCGAGCCGGGCGGGGAGACCCAGTACTTC

J: TRBJ2-6
D: NA
size: NA
V: TRBV10-3
CDR3: CAISEQEGTSGANVLTF
DNA: TGTGCCATCAGTGAGCAAGAAGGCACGTCTGGGGCCAACGTCCTGACTTTC

J: TRBJ1-2
D: NA
size: NA
V: TRBV28
CDR3: CASFDKRGSYGYTF
DNA: TGTGCCAGCTTTGACAAACGGGGGTCCTATGGCTACACCTTC

J: TRBJ1-2
D: TRBD1
size: NA
V: TRBV5-1
CDR3: CASSLGQGASYGYTF
DNA: TGCGCCAGCAGCTTGGGACAGGGGGCCAGCTATGGCTACACCTTC

J: TRBJ2-5
D: TRBD2
size: NA
V: TRBV9
CDR3: CASSVGWLAGGKTQYF
DNA: TGTGCCAGCAGCGTAGGTTGGCTAGCGGGAGGAAAGACCCAGTACTTC

J: TRBJ2-3
D: NA
size: NA
V: TRBV9
CDR3: CASSVTLDTQYF
DNA: TGTGCCAGCAGCGTTACGTTAGATACGCAGTATTTT

J: TRBJ1-2
D: NA
size: NA
V: TRBV5-8
CDR3: CASRGTGGYTF
DNA: TGTGCCAGCAGAGGTACAGGGGGCTACACCTTC

J: TRBJ1-2
D: NA
size: NA
V: TRBV5-4
CDR3: CASSLSGIRYGYTF
DNA: TGTGCCAGCAGCTTGAGCGGGATACGGTATGGCTACACCTTC

J: TRBJ2-2
D: TRBD2
size: NA
V: TRBV6-6
CDR3: CASSYLAGEYTGELFF
DNA: TGTGCCAGCAGTTACTTAGCGGGAGAGTACACCGGGGAGCTGTTTTTT

J: TRBJ2-3
D: NA
size: NA
V: TRBV7-9
CDR3: CASSLGVDLPNTQYF
DNA: TGTGCCAGCAGCTTAGGTGTTGATCTCCCTAATACGCAGTATTTT

J: TRBJ1-3
D: NA
size: NA
V: TRBV4-3
CDR3: CASSQDWESSGNTIYF
DNA: TGCGCCAGCAGCCAAGATTGGGAGAGCTCTGGAAACACCATATATTTT

J: TRBJ2-7
D: TRBD2
size: NA
V: TRBV7-2
CDR3: CASSKRGLAVAYEQYF
DNA: TGTGCCAGCAGCAAGAGGGGCCTAGCGGTCGCCTACGAGCAGTACTTC

J: TRBJ2-7
D: TRBD2
size: NA
V: TRBV19
CDR3: CASSTRASGSYEQYF
DNA: TGTGCCAGTAGTACCCGGGCTAGCGGGTCCTACGAGCAGTACTTC

J: TRBJ2-5
D: TRBD1
size: NA
V: TRBV19
CDR3: CASSMREGAQETQYF
DNA: TGTGCCAGTAGTATGAGAGAGGGGGCCCAAGAGACCCAGTACTTC

J: TRBJ1-1
D: NA
size: NA
V: TRBV18
CDR3: CASSRGAQNTEAFF
DNA: TGTGCCAGCTCGCGGGGGGCCCAAAACACTGAAGCTTTCTTT

J: TRBJ2-5
D: NA
size: NA
V: TRBV7-2
CDR3: CASSRSIGETQYF
DNA: TGTGCCAGCAGCCGCTCCATTGGAGAGACCCAGTACTTC

J: TRBJ1-6
D: TRBD1
size: NA
V: TRBV18
CDR3: CASSLGTGYSPLHF
DNA: TGTGCCAGCTCACTAGGGACAGGGTACTCACCCCTCCACTTT

J: TRBJ1-1
D: TRBD1
size: NA
V: TRBV27
CDR3: CASTRTGGSNTEAFF
DNA: TGTGCCAGCACTCGGACAGGGGGTTCGAACACTGAAGCTTTCTTT

J: TRBJ1-2
D: NA
size: once
V: TRBV9
CDR3: CASSAQTGTPYGYTF
DNA: TGTGCCAGCAGCGCACAAACCGGGACGCCCTATGGCTACACCTTC

J: TRBJ2-1
D: TRBD2
size: NA
V: TRBV5-1
CDR3: CASSRTGTSGYNEQFF
DNA: TGCGCCAGCAGCAGGACCGGGACTAGCGGGTACAATGAGCAGTTCTTC

J: TRBJ2-7
D: NA
size: once
V: TRBV9
CDR3: CASSVDRGTEQYF
DNA: TGTGCCAGCAGCGTAGATCGGGGTACCGAGCAGTACTTC